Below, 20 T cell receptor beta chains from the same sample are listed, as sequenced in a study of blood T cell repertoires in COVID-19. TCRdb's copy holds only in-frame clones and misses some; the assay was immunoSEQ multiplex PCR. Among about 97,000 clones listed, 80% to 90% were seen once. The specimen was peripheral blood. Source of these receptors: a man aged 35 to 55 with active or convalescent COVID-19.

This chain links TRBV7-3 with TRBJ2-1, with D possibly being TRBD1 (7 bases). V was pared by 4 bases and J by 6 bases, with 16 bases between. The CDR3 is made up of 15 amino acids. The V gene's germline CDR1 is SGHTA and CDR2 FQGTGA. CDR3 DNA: TGTGCCAGCAGCTCGTGGGCAGGGGGGACCAATGAGCAGTTCTTC. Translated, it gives CASSSWAGGTNEQFF.

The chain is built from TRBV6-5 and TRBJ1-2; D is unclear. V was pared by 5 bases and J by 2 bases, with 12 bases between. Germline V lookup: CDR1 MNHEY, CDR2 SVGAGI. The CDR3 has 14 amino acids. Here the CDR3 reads CASSPQARNYGYTF. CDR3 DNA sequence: TGTGCCAGCAGTCCCCAAGCCCGAAACTATGGCTACACCTTC.

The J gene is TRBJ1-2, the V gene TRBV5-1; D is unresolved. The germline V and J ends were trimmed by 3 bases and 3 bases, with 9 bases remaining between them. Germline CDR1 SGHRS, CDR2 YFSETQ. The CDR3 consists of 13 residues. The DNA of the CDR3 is TGCGCCAGCAGCTCGACCCTAGACTATGGCTACACCTTC. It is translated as CASSSTLDYGYTF.

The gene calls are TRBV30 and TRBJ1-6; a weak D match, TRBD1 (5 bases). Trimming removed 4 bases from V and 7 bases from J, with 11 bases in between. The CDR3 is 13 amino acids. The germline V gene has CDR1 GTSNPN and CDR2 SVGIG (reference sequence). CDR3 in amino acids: CAWTGLGNSPLHF. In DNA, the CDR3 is TGTGCCTGGACGGGACTGGGAAATTCACCCCTCCACTTT.

The CDR3 region is CASRHQGMGTEAFF. The CDR3, as DNA: TGTGCCAGCAGACACCAGGGGATGGGCACTGAAGCTTTCTTT. The V gene is TRBV2, the J gene TRBJ1-1, with a tentative D call TRBD1 (6 bases). Germline loops: CDR1 SNHLY, CDR2 FYNNEI. V dropped 6 bases and J dropped 4 bases, with 15 bases sitting between them. This CDR3 has 14 residues.

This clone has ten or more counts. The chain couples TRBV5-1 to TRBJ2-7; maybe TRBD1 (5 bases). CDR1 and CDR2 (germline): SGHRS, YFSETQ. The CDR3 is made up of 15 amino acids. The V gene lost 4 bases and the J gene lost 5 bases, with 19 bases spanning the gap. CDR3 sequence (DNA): TGCGCCAGCAGCGACCCGGACAAGGGGAATAACGAGCAGTACTTC. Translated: CASSDPDKGNNEQYF.

The CDR3 loop reads CASGLQGAVTEAFF. Written as DNA, the CDR3 is TGTGCTAGTGGGCTCCAGGGGGCTGTCACTGAAGCTTTCTTT. This rearrangement joins TRBV12-5 to TRBJ1-1; the match to TRBD1 covers 8 bases. This CDR3 has 14 amino acids. CDR1 LGHNT and CDR2 FRNRAP come from the germline V gene. Germline trimming cut 6 bases from V and 4 bases from J; bases unmatched to any gene: 7.

The CDR3 loop is CASSQERMTTNSPLHF. The CDR3 DNA sequence: TGTGCCAGCAGCCAAGAACGAATGACAACGAATTCACCCCTCCACTTT. The chain uses TRBV3-1 (or the pseudogene TRBV3-2) and TRBJ1-6, with D uncertain. This CDR3 contains 16 residues. Germline lookup yields CDR1 LGHDT and CDR2 YNNKEL (reference sequence). The V end lost 0 bases, the J end lost 7 bases, and 13 bases lay between the germline ends.

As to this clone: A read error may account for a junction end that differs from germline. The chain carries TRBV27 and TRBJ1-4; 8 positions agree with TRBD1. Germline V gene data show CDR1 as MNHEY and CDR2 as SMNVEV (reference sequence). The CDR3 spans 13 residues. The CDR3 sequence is CASKRTGHEKLFF. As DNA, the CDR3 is TGCGCCTCCAAGAGGACAGGGCACGAAAAACTGTTTTTT.

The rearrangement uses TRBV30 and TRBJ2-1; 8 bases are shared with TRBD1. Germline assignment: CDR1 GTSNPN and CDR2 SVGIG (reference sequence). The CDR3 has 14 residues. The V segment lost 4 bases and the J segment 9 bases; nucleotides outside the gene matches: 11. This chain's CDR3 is CAWTDRGARGEQFF. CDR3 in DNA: TGTGCCTGGACTGACAGGGGAGCAAGGGGTGAGCAGTTCTTC.

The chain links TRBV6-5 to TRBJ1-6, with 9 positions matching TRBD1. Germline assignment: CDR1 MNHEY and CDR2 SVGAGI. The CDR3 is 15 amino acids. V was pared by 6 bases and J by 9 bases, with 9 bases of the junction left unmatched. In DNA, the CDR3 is TGTGCCAGCAGCACTGGGACAGGGCCCTTTTCACCCCTCCACTTT. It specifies CASSTGTGPFSPLHF.

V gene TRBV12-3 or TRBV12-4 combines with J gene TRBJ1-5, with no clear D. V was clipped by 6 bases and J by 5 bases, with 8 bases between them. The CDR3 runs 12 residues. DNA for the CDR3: TGTGCCAGCAGCGTAAATGATCAGCCCCAGCATTTT. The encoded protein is CASSVNDQPQHF.

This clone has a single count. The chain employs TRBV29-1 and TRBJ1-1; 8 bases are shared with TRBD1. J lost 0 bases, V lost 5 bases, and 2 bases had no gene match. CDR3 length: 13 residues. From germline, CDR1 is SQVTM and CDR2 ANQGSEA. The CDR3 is CSVTGGMNTEAFF. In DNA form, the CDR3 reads TGCAGCGTTACAGGGGGGATGAACACTGAAGCTTTCTTT.

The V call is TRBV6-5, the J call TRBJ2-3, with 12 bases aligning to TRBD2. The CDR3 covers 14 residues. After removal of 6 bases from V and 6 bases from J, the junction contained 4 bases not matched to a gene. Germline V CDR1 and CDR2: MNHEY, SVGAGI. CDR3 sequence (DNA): TGTGCCAGCAGGCTAGCGGGGGGGACGGATACGCAGTATTTT. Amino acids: CASRLAGGTDTQYF.

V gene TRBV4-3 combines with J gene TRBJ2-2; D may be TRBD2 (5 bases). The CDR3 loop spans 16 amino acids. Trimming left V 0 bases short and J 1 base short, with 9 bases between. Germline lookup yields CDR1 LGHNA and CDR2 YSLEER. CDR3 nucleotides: TGCGCCAGCAGCCAAGATTCAGCGGTGAACACCGGGGAGCTGTTTTTT. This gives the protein CASSQDSAVNTGELFF.

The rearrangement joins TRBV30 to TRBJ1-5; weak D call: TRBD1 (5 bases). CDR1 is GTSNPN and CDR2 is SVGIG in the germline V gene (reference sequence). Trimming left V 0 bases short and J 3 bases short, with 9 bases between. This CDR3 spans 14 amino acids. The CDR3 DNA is TGTGCCTGGAGTGTAAAGGACACCAATCAGCCCCAGCATTTT. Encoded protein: CAWSVKDTNQPQHF. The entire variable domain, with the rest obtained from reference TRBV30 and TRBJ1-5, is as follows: SQTIHQWPATLVQPVGSPLSLECTVEGTSNPNLYWYRQAAGRGLQLLFYSVGIGQISSEVPQNLSASRPQDRQFILSSKKLLLSDSGFYLCAWSVKDTNQPQHFGDGTRLSIL.

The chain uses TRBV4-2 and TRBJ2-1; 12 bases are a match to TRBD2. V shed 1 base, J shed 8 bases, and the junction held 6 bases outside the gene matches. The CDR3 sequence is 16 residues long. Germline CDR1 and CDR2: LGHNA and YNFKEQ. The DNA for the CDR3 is TGTGCCAGCAGCCAAGCTCTAGCGGGGGGGCAGGATGAGCAGTTCTTC. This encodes CASSQALAGGQDEQFF.

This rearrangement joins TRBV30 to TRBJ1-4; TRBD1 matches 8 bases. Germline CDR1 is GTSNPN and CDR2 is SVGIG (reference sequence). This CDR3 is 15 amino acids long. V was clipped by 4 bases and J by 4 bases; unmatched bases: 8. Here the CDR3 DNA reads TGTGCCTGGACCAGCAGGGGGCTCAATAATGAAAAACTGTTTTTT. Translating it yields CAWTSRGLNNEKLFF.

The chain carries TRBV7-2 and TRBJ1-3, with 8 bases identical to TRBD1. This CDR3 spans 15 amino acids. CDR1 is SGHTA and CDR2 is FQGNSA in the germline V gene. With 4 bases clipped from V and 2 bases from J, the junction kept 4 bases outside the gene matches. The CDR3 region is CASSSGQVPGNTIYF. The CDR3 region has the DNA TGTGCCAGCAGCTCGGGACAGGTCCCTGGAAACACCATATATTTT. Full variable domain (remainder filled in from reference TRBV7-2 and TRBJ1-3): GAGVSQSPSNKVTEKGKDVELRCDPISGHTALYWYRQSLGQGLEFLIYFQGNSAPDKSGLPSDRFSAERTGGSVSTLTIQRTQQEDSAVYLCASSSGQVPGNTIYFGEGSWLTVV.

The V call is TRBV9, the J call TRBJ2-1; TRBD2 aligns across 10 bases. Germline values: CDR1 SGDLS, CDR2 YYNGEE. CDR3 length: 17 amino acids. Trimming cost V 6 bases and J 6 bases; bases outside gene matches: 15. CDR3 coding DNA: TGTGCCAGCACCCCTAGCGGGGGAGCCGCCCTATCCAATGAGCAGTTCTTC. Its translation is CASTPSGGAALSNEQFF.